These 25 T cell receptor beta chains share one sample of origin, sequenced in a study of human T cells and chemical hapten exposure. TCRdb redid the calling of the RACE reads with MiXCR, one entry per CDR3 protein. The sample lists about 85,000 distinct CDR3 sequences, under 14% occurring once. Time point of the sample: patch test 2, 6 weeks after DPC sensitization. As for treatment: therapeutic diphenylcyclopropenone sensitization with weekly scalp DPC. Sequencing was performed on whole blood, taken in connection with sensitization to the hapten diphenylcyclopropenone (DPC). The origin of the receptors is a man aged 18 to 30 with alopecia areata. Some clones in this sample may be carry-over from other donors' samples.

In its sample, this clonotype was seen many times. V and J are TRBV11-2 and TRBJ2-7; 9 positions match TRBD2. Unmatched junction bases numbered 7, after V lost 4 bases and J lost 6 bases. The V gene's germline CDR1 is SGHAT and CDR2 FQNNGV. This CDR3 contains 14 residues. Here the CDR3 DNA reads TGTGCCAGCAGCTCCTGGCGGGGGGGCCTCGAGCAGTACTTC. As protein: CASSSWRGGLEQYF.

This clonotype showed up many times. This rearrangement joins TRBV6-4 to TRBJ1-6; TRBD1 might be the D (6 bases). Per the germline V gene, CDR1 is MRHNA and CDR2 is SNTAGT. V was cut by 6 bases and J by 9 bases, with 12 bases left in between. This CDR3 contains 13 residues. CDR3 DNA sequence: TGTGCCAGCAGACAGGGCAGCGGTTCACCCCTCCACTTT. Encoded protein: CASRQGSGSPLHF.

This clonotype was seen ten or more times. The chain uses TRBV2 and TRBJ1-4; D not resolved. CDR1 is SNHLY and CDR2 is FYNNEI in the germline V gene. V was clipped by 3 bases and J by 8 bases, with 13 bases between them. The CDR3 is 14 residues long. DNA for the CDR3: TGTGCCAGCAGTGAGGGCCCAAGCCAGGAAAAACTGTTTTTT. Translating it yields CASSEGPSQEKLFF. Together with reference TRBV2 and TRBJ1-4, the CDR3 gives the full variable domain: EPEVTQTPSHQVTQMGQEVILRCVPISNHLYFYWYRQILGQKVEFLVSFYNNEISEKSEIFDDQFSVERPDGSNFTLKIRSTKLEDSAMYFCASSEGPSQEKLFFGSGTQLSVL.

This clonotype turned up a few times. The chain links TRBV29-1 to TRBJ2-2, with 7 bases identical to TRBD1. Unmatched junction bases numbered 6, after V lost 7 bases and J lost 1 base. Germline V gene lookup returns CDR1 SQVTM and CDR2 ANQGSEA. The CDR3 is 14 amino acids. This chain's CDR3 is CSASGTENTGELFF. The CDR3 DNA reads TGCAGCGCCTCCGGGACAGAGAACACCGGGGAGCTGTTTTTT.

This clonotype has a handful of counts. V usage is TRBV14 and J usage is TRBJ2-1; no clear D gene. The germline V and J ends were trimmed by 3 bases and 7 bases, with 10 bases remaining between them. The CDR3 is 13 residues long. Germline V gene data show CDR1 as SGHDN and CDR2 as FVKESK. CDR3 DNA sequence: TGTGCCAGCAGCCATTCTGCGGCAAATGAGCAGTTCTTC. Protein sequence: CASSHSAANEQFF.

This clonotype showed up many times. The chain couples TRBV6-2 or TRBV6-3 to TRBJ2-2; D might be TRBD1 (6 bases). The germline V gene has CDR1 MNHEY and CDR2 SVGEGT. The CDR3 has 15 residues. V shed 2 bases and J shed 3 bases, with 10 bases lying between them. The CDR3 sequence: CASSYVNRDTGELFF. The CDR3 DNA follows: TGTGCCAGCAGTTACGTTAACAGGGACACCGGGGAGCTGTTTTTT.

This clonotype occurred a few times. The rearrangement links TRBV7-6 to TRBJ2-5, with D possibly called TRBD1 or TRBD2 (6 bases each). In germline, CDR1 is SGHVS, CDR2 FNYEAQ. V dropped 1 base and J dropped 5 bases, with 17 bases sitting between them. The CDR3 covers 16 residues. In DNA form, the CDR3 reads TGTGCCAGCAGCTTAGAGTTTCGAGGGGGGCTTGAGACCCAGTACTTC. Its translation is CASSLEFRGGLETQYF.

This clonotype was counted ten times or more. The CDR3: CASSVGGGSYNEQFF. Here the CDR3 DNA reads TGTGCCAGCAGCGTAGGCGGGGGCTCCTACAATGAGCAGTTCTTC. The V and J genes are TRBV9 and TRBJ2-1; 7 nucleotides agree with TRBD2. The CDR3 has 15 residues. Trimming took 0 bases from V and 0 from J; bases not matched to a gene: 0. Germline loops: CDR1 SGDLS, CDR2 YYNGEE.

The chain has TRBV5-1 and TRBJ2-2; D not resolved. The CDR3 loop spans 13 amino acids. The V end was cut by 1 base, the J end by 7 bases, with 8 bases between. CDR1 is SGHRS, CDR2 YFSETQ, per germline. CDR3 in amino acids: CASSLSGIGELFF. In nucleotides, the CDR3 is TGCGCCAGCAGCTTGAGTGGAATCGGGGAGCTGTTTTTT.

The CDR3 region is CSARQAPTEAFF. Written as DNA, the CDR3 is TGCAGCGCCAGACAGGCGCCCACTGAAGCTTTCTTT. This chain uses TRBV29-1 with TRBJ1-1; TRBD1 might be the D (6 bases). The V gene's germline CDR1 is SQVTM and CDR2 ANQGSEA. The CDR3 is made up of 12 amino acids. Deletions cut 7 bases from V and 4 bases from J, with 13 bases between.

This clonotype came up a few times. The V gene is TRBV5-5, the J gene TRBJ1-4, with TRBD1 identical over 9 bases. J was trimmed by 10 bases and V by 0 bases; bases with no gene match: 7. The CDR3 has 15 residues. The V gene's germline CDR1 is SGHKS and CDR2 YYEKEE (reference sequence). CDR3 protein: CASSLEGTGFAKLFF. The CDR3, as DNA: TGTGCCAGCAGCTTGGAAGGGACAGGGTTCGCAAAACTGTTTTTT.

This chain links TRBV5-4 with TRBJ1-2, with TRBD1 identical over 7 bases. The CDR3 contains 14 residues. With 4 bases clipped from V and 4 bases from J, the junction kept 7 bases outside the gene matches. The germline V gene encodes CDR1 SGHNT and CDR2 YYREEE (reference sequence). CDR3 amino acids: CASSPAGTVYGYTF. CDR3 nucleotide sequence: TGTGCCAGCAGCCCTGCCGGGACAGTCTATGGCTACACCTTC.

This clonotype was observed many times. The chain uses TRBV4-3 and TRBJ1-3, with 7 bases that match TRBD1. In germline, CDR1 is LGHNA, CDR2 YSLEER. Trimming at V came to 1 base and at J to 0 bases, leaving 3 bases not matched to a gene. The CDR3 is 16 amino acids. CDR3: CASSQGNRGSGNTIYF. CDR3 DNA sequence: TGCGCCAGCAGCCAAGGCAACAGGGGCTCTGGAAACACCATATATTTT.

This clonotype was observed a handful of times. V is TRBV7-2 and J is TRBJ1-5; 7 positions match TRBD1. J was trimmed by 0 bases and V by 5 bases; bases with no gene match: 10. CDR1 is SGHTA, CDR2 FQGNSA, per germline. The CDR3 is made up of 17 amino acids. CDR3 amino acids: CASSPMTGRYSNQPQHF. The CDR3 DNA reads as TGTGCCAGCAGCCCAATGACAGGGAGATATAGCAATCAGCCCCAGCATTTT. The full variable domain, in which reference TRBV7-2 and TRBJ1-5 provide the parts outside the CDR3, is GAGVSQSPSNKVTEKGKDVELRCDPISGHTALYWYRQSLGQGLEFLIYFQGNSAPDKSGLPSDRFSAERTGGSVSTLTIQRTQQEDSAVYLCASSPMTGRYSNQPQHFGDGTRLSIL.

This clonotype was seen ten or more times. This chain uses TRBV27 with TRBJ2-5; D possibly corresponds to TRBD1 (6 bases). The germline V gene encodes CDR1 MNHEY and CDR2 SMNVEV (reference sequence). Trimming removed 5 bases at V and 2 bases at J, with 15 bases between. The CDR3 consists of 15 residues. CDR3: CASSRQGLLQETQYF. CDR3 sequence (DNA): TGTGCCAGCAGTAGGCAGGGGCTCTTGCAAGAGACCCAGTACTTC.

The chain recombines TRBV5-6 with TRBJ1-2; possibly TRBD1 for D (6 bases). Germline CDR1 reads SGHDT; CDR2 reads YYEEEE. The CDR3 spans 13 residues. The V gene lost 5 bases and the J gene lost 8 bases, with 16 bases spanning the gap. This CDR3 is CASSYYRVRGYTF. The CDR3 nucleotides read TGTGCCAGCAGTTATTACAGGGTACGAGGCTACACCTTC.

This clonotype has a handful of counts. The chain links TRBV3-1 to TRBJ1-1; D gene uncertain. V was trimmed by 3 bases and J by 2 bases, leaving 7 bases between them. CDR3 size: 13 residues. The germline V gene has CDR1 LGHDT and CDR2 YNNKEL (reference sequence). The CDR3 coding sequence is TGTGCCAGCAGCCATGGGCCAAACACTGAAGCTTTCTTT. It encodes CASSHGPNTEAFF.

V is TRBV10-3 and J is TRBJ2-3; TRBD2 matches at 12 bases. CDR3 size: 16 residues. J was trimmed by 4 bases and V by 4 bases; bases with no gene match: 6. Per germline, CDR1 ENHRY and CDR2 SYGVKD. CDR3 region: CAISGRTSGVSDTQYF. Here the CDR3 DNA reads TGTGCCATCAGTGGCAGGACTAGCGGGGTTTCAGATACGCAGTATTTT.

This clonotype came up a few times. The V and J genes are TRBV18 and TRBJ2-7; no clear D gene. Deletions cut 3 bases from V and 2 bases from J, with 8 bases between. This CDR3 spans 13 amino acids. Germline-derived CDR1 and CDR2 are KGHSH and LQKENI. The DNA for the CDR3 is TGTGCCAGCTCACCTGCAAGAGCCTACGAGCAGTACTTC. Translation: CASSPARAYEQYF.

There are a few counts of this clonotype. The rearrangement joins TRBV10-3 to TRBJ1-4; D not resolved. Germline CDR1 ENHRY, CDR2 SYGVKD. The CDR3 loop spans 14 amino acids. V shed 6 bases and J shed 4 bases, with 12 bases lying between them. The CDR3 sequence: CAISQNRVNEKLFF. CDR3 nucleotide sequence: TGTGCCATCAGCCAAAACAGAGTTAATGAAAAACTGTTTTTT.

This chain joins TRBV6-5 and TRBJ1-6; perhaps TRBD1 as D (5 bases). Trimming took off 0 bases at V and 9 bases at J, with 12 bases between the two ends. The V gene's germline CDR1 is MNHEY and CDR2 SVGAGI. The CDR3 is 15 amino acids. The CDR3 coding sequence is TGTGCCAGCAGTTACTCGGGCCAGGGTGTTTCACCCCTCCACTTT. Protein: CASSYSGQGVSPLHF.

This clonotype was seen repeatedly, ten times or more. The chain combines TRBV3-1 with TRBJ2-2; 13 bases fit TRBD2. Germline lookup yields CDR1 LGHDT and CDR2 YNNKEL (reference sequence). The V gene end was trimmed by 5 bases and the J gene end by 5 bases; junction bases not matched to a gene: 5. The CDR3 has 16 amino acids. CDR3 in amino acids: CASSSPGLAGTGELFF. CDR3 in DNA: TGTGCCAGCAGCTCTCCGGGACTAGCGGGAACCGGGGAGCTGTTTTTT.

This clonotype was picked up a small number of times. The chain links TRBV5-1 to TRBJ2-2; D not resolved. Germline V gene lookup returns CDR1 SGHRS and CDR2 YFSETQ. The V end was cut by 2 bases, the J end by 7 bases, with 9 bases between. The CDR3 is 13 residues long. This CDR3 is CASSLEVGGELFF. The CDR3 nucleotides are TGCGCCAGCAGCTTAGAGGTCGGCGGGGAGCTGTTTTTT. The full variable domain, with the rest looked up from reference TRBV5-1 and TRBJ2-2, is KAGVTQTPRYLIKTRGQQVTLSCSPISGHRSVSWYQQTPGQGLQFLFEYFSETQRNKGNFPGRFSGRQFSNSRSEMNVSTLELGDSALYLCASSLEVGGELFFGEGSRLTVL.

In its sample, this clonotype was seen a few times. The chain has TRBV7-2 and TRBJ2-1, with TRBD2 as a possible D gene (5 bases). CDR1 SGHTA and CDR2 FQGNSA come from the germline V gene. V was clipped by 5 bases and J by 4 bases, with 18 bases between them. This CDR3 comprises 16 residues. CDR3 region: CASSLREGIGYNEQFF. In nucleotides, the CDR3 is TGTGCCAGCAGCCTACGTGAGGGTATAGGGTACAATGAGCAGTTCTTC. The full variable domain, with the rest looked up from reference TRBV7-2 and TRBJ2-1, is GAGVSQSPSNKVTEKGKDVELRCDPISGHTALYWYRQSLGQGLEFLIYFQGNSAPDKSGLPSDRFSAERTGGSVSTLTIQRTQQEDSAVYLCASSLREGIGYNEQFFGPGTRLTVL.

This clonotype appeared many times. The rearrangement links TRBV24-1 to TRBJ2-5; TRBD1 matches at 7 bases. The CDR3 is 14 residues long. Germline CDR1 and CDR2: KGHDR and SFDVKD. J lost 8 bases, V lost 10 bases, and 15 bases had no gene match. CDR3 nucleotide sequence: TGTGCCACGATGGACAGGTCCGCATCGGACACCCAGTACTTC. Residues: CATMDRSASDTQYF.